This T cell receptor beta chain appears in the sequencing data of a study of cytomegalovirus exposure and HLA in healthy donors. Overall study context: One earlier analysis, a look at about 179 million T cells, found about 100 million unique TCR beta sequences.

On this clone itself: The antigen is not known.

Vbeta (60) and Jbeta (13) primers were used in the PCR. Assay: immunoSEQ multiplex PCR; the TCRdb copy retains only in-frame clones and omits some. The table includes 60,000 to 70,000 clones, approximately 71% detected once. V lost 5 bases to trimming and J lost 0 bases, with 18 bases between them. The CDR3 covers 16 residues. CDR1 and CDR2 (germline): SGHRS, YFSETQ. Whole-study results and caveats: For TCR beta chains, V- and J-gene trimming was later linked to a missense DCLRE1C variant. Donors were assumed by presence/absence analyses to have roughly uniform sequencing depth.

Sequenced material: PBMCs. The rearrangement uses TRBV5-1 and TRBJ2-7; D perhaps matches TRBD1 (7 bases). This clonotype was sampled from a woman aged 40 to 50 in good health and CMV-seropositive. CDR3 loop: CASRVSGDRSSYEQYF. CDR3 DNA: TGCGCCAGCAGGGTGTCGGGGGACAGAAGCTCCTACGAGCAGTACTTC.